Sequencing of this T cell receptor beta chain was carried out in a study of blood T cell repertoires in COVID-19. Study at large: T cells, B-cell-depleted T cells, or PBMCs supplied cDNA or gDNA.

Trimming removed 2 bases from V and 1 base from J; junction bases left unmatched: 4. In germline, CDR1 is KGHDR, CDR2 SFDVKD. The CDR3 runs 17 residues. TCRdb keeps only in-frame clones here, not all; method: immunoSEQ multiplex PCR. The table records approximately 250,000 clones, around 88% of them present only once. Everyone who took part was roughly 18 to 89 years old, and they came from about 25 US areas. Recovery meant two consecutive negative NP/OP PCR tests, professional clearance, or resolved symptoms. The sample taken for sequencing was PBMCs or T cells enriched from blood (not recorded which). The sequence came from a young woman who had recovered from COVID-19. J is TRBJ2-2 and V is TRBV24-1; TRBD1 matches 9 bases. CDR3 loop: CATSDYPGQGNTGELFF. CDR3 bases: TGTGCCACCAGTGATTATCCGGGACAGGGGAACACCGGGGAGCTGTTTTTT.